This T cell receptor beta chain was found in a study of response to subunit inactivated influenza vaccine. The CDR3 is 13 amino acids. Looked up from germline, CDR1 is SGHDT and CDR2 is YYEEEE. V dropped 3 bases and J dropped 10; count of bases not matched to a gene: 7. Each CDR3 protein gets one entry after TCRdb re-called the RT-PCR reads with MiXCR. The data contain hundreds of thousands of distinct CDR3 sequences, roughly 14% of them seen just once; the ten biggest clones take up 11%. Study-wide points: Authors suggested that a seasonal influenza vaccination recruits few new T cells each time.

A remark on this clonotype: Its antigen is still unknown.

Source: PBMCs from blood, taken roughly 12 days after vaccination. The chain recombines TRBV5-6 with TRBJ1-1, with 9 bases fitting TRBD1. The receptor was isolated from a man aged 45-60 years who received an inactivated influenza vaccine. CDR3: CASSWGQGSLAFF. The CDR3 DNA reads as TGTGCCAGCAGCTGGGGACAGGGTTCGTTAGCTTTCTTT.